This TCR beta chain stems from a study of T-cell reconstitution after alpha-beta-depleted transplantation in children. It was with unique molecular identifiers that the TCRbeta library was prepared. TCRdb re-derived calls from the PCR reads in MiXCR, one entry per CDR3 protein. The sample holds about 600,000 distinct CDR3 sequences, approximately 22% seen once. CDR3 length: 14 residues. Trimming shortened V by 4 bases and J by 6 bases, and 12 bases separated the two germline ends. Material: PBMCs, mostly from graft donor cells, obtained 360 days after TCRalphabeta/CD19-depleted stem cell transplant. The sequence was collected from a boy younger than two who had a stem cell transplant for acute myeloid leukemia, so the T cells may come from the graft donor. V is TRBV12-3 or TRBV12-4 and J is TRBJ1-4, with D perhaps matching TRBD1 (6 bases). The CDR3 is CASSSPEGDEKLFF. Written as DNA, the CDR3 is TGTGCCAGCAGTTCACCTGAGGGGGATGAAAAACTGTTTTTT.